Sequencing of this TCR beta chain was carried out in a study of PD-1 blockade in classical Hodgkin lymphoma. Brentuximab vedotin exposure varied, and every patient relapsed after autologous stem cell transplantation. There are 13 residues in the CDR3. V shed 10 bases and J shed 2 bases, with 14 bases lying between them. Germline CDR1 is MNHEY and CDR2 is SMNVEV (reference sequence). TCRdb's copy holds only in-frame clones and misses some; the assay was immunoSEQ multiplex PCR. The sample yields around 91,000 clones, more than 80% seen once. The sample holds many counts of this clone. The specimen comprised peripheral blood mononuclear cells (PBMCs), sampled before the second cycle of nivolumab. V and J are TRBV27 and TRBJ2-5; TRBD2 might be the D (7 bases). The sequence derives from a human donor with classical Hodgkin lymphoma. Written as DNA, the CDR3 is TGTGCCACCCGAGCGGGACAACAAGAGACCCAGTACTTC. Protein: CATRAGQQETQYF.